A single sample gave rise to the 25 T cell receptor beta chains below, sequenced in a study of T cell repertoires in cytomegalovirus infection. Each CDR3 protein is one row after TCRdb ran MiXCR on the reads. The sample includes 200,000 or so distinct CDR3 sequences, about 21% of them seen just once. Sequenced material: PBMCs. The source of these receptors is a human donor in good health (CMV status not recorded). Some clones in this sample may be carry-over from other donors' samples.

This clonotype was counted many times. The chain joins TRBV7-2 to TRBJ1-2; TRBD1 matches 9 bases. With V trimmed by 3 bases and J by 8 bases, 10 bases remained unmatched. Germline assignment: CDR1 SGHTA and CDR2 FQGNSA. The CDR3 totals 15 residues. The CDR3 region is CASSLRQQGAQGYTF. CDR3 in DNA: TGTGCCAGCAGCTTGAGACAACAGGGGGCGCAGGGCTACACCTTC.

V is TRBV7-2 and J is TRBJ2-5, with a possible D match to TRBD1 (6 bases). This CDR3 is 14 amino acids long. Trimming shortened V by 3 bases and J by 6 bases, and 14 bases separated the two germline ends. Germline CDR1 reads SGHTA; CDR2 reads FQGNSA. CDR3 loop: CASSFPGVGKTQYF. CDR3 DNA sequence: TGTGCCAGCAGCTTTCCAGGGGTCGGGAAGACCCAGTACTTC.

The J gene is TRBJ2-7, the V gene TRBV2; TRBD2 aligns across 7 bases. The trim removed 10 bases at V and 5 bases at J, leaving 8 bases unmatched. Germline V gene sequence: CDR1 SNHLY, CDR2 FYNNEI. The CDR3 runs to 12 residues. The CDR3 region has the DNA TGTGCCACCCAGGGAGGGTCTAACGAGCAGTACTTC. Its protein is CATQGGSNEQYF.

The rearrangement uses TRBV2 and TRBJ1-3; 8 positions match TRBD1. CDR3 length: 18 amino acids. The V segment lost 1 base and the J segment 1 base; nucleotides outside the gene matches: 9. CDR1 SNHLY and CDR2 FYNNEI come from the germline V gene. The CDR3 loop reads CASSEGVGTGQSGNTIYF. In DNA form, the CDR3 reads TGTGCCAGCAGTGAAGGGGTCGGGACAGGACAATCTGGAAACACCATATATTTT.

This rearrangement joins TRBV7-9 to TRBJ2-6; D is perhaps TRBD2 (6 bases). Germline-derived CDR1 and CDR2 are SEHNR and FQNEAQ (reference sequence). CDR3 length: 15 residues. Trimming cost V 6 bases and J 4 bases, with 13 bases left between them. CDR3 loop: CASSLMGGGANVLTF. The CDR3 bases are TGTGCCAGCAGTCTTATGGGGGGAGGGGCCAACGTCCTGACTTTC.

Ten or more counts support this clonotype. The chain employs TRBV5-1 and TRBJ1-1; a possible D gene is TRBD1 (6 bases). The CDR3 is 14 amino acids. Germline V lookup: CDR1 SGHRS, CDR2 YFSETQ. Trimming took 4 bases from V and 1 from J, leaving 11 bases between them. DNA of the CDR3: TGCGCCAGCAGCAGCCGCAGGGGGAACACTGAAGCTTTCTTT. It is translated as CASSSRRGNTEAFF.

The chain carries TRBV12-5 and TRBJ2-7; TRBD1 matches at 10 bases. The CDR3 spans 15 residues. With 5 bases clipped from V and 2 bases from J, the junction kept 6 bases outside the gene matches. Germline values: CDR1 LGHNT, CDR2 FRNRAP. The CDR3 DNA reads as TGTGCTAGTGGTCCGGGGACAGGGGTTACCTACGAGCAGTACTTC. It yields the protein CASGPGTGVTYEQYF.

V gene TRBV7-8 combines with J gene TRBJ2-7; TRBD1 is a possible D gene (5 bases). Deletions cut 2 bases from V and 7 bases from J, with 12 bases between. Germline loops: CDR1 SGHVS, CDR2 FQNEAQ. The CDR3 has 13 residues. The CDR3 nucleotides are TGTGCCAGCAGCTTAAACGAAGGGGTGGAGCAGTACTTC. It yields the protein CASSLNEGVEQYF.

This clonotype has only a few counts. V gene TRBV27 combines with J gene TRBJ2-3; TRBD2 aligns across 7 bases. The V and J ends lost 5 bases and 2 bases, in that order; junction bases with no gene match: 10. The CDR3 length is 16 residues. CDR1 and CDR2 from the germline V gene are MNHEY and SMNVEV (reference sequence). Written as DNA, the CDR3 is TGTGCCAGCAGTCCCGGGGCTAGCGGCTACACAGATACGCAGTATTTT. Its protein product is CASSPGASGYTDTQYF.

V gene TRBV5-4 combines with J gene TRBJ2-7, with 8 bases identical to TRBD2. Trimming removed 4 bases from V and 6 bases from J; junction bases left unmatched: 12. The CDR3 extends over 15 amino acids. Germline V CDR1 and CDR2: SGHNT, YYREEE (reference sequence). The CDR3 sequence is CASSLSGTSRREQYF. The DNA of the CDR3 is TGTGCCAGCAGCCTCTCCGGGACTAGTCGACGCGAGCAGTACTTC.

The chain has TRBV30 and TRBJ2-5; 10 bases line up with TRBD2. Germline CDR1 is GTSNPN and CDR2 is SVGIG (reference sequence). The CDR3 contains 15 residues. The trim removed 4 bases at V and 5 bases at J, leaving 10 bases unmatched. This CDR3 reads CAWIEAGGRRETQYF. DNA for the CDR3: TGTGCCTGGATTGAAGCGGGAGGGCGACGGGAGACCCAGTACTTC.

The gene calls are TRBV2 and TRBJ2-5; 7 bases map to TRBD1. Germline-derived CDR1 and CDR2 are SNHLY and FYNNEI. The V segment lost 6 bases and the J segment 5 bases; nucleotides outside the gene matches: 6. The CDR3 loop spans 13 amino acids. The CDR3 DNA is TGTGCCAGCAGCAGGGGGTTTGACGAGACCCAGTACTTC. This codes for CASSRGFDETQYF.

This clonotype came up many times. J is TRBJ1-2 and V is TRBV11-3; 7 nucleotides align to TRBD1. Germline V gene data show CDR1 as SGHNT and CDR2 as YENEEA. Trimming took 0 bases from V and 4 from J; bases not matched to a gene: 8. This CDR3 contains 16 residues. The CDR3 nucleotides read TGTGCCAGCAGCTTAGAAGGAAGGCAGGGGGTCTATGGCTACACCTTC. Its translation: CASSLEGRQGVYGYTF. The full variable domain, with the rest looked up from reference TRBV11-3 and TRBJ1-2, is EAGVVQSPRYKIIEKKQPVAFWCNPISGHNTLYWYLQNLGQGPELLIRYENEEAVDDSQLPKDRFSAERLKGVDSTLKIQPAELGDSAVYLCASSLEGRQGVYGYTFGSGTRLTVV.

The chain has TRBV11-3 and TRBJ2-5; D might be TRBD1 or TRBD2, each matching 5 bases. The CDR3 runs 11 residues. CDR1 is SGHNT and CDR2 is YENEEA in the germline V gene. V lost 7 bases, J lost 5 bases, and 8 bases lay in between. The CDR3 region has the DNA TGTGCCAGCAAGTGGGGGGAGACCCAGTACTTC. It specifies CASKWGETQYF.

V usage is TRBV10-3 and J usage is TRBJ2-5; tentative D call: TRBD2 (6 bases). From germline, CDR1 is ENHRY and CDR2 SYGVKD. This CDR3 is 12 amino acids long. V was cut by 10 bases and J by 5 bases, with 14 bases left in between. The chain's CDR3 is CATAGSGETQYF. In DNA, the CDR3 is TGTGCCACCGCGGGGAGCGGGGAGACCCAGTACTTC.

The table lists this clonotype with many counts. This chain links TRBV7-8 with TRBJ1-4, with 7 positions matching TRBD1. The V gene end was trimmed by 0 bases and the J gene end by 7 bases; junction bases not matched to a gene: 8. Germline-derived CDR1 and CDR2 are SGHVS and FQNEAQ. The CDR3 sequence is 16 residues long. CDR3 protein: CASSLAVTGVAEKLFF. In DNA, the CDR3 is TGTGCCAGCAGCTTAGCGGTTACAGGGGTTGCTGAAAAACTGTTTTTT.

This clonotype was seen ten or more times. V usage is TRBV7-2 and J usage is TRBJ2-7; unclear D gene. Germline V gene sequence: CDR1 SGHTA, CDR2 FQGNSA. The CDR3 totals 15 residues. V gave up 2 bases and J gave up 0 bases, with 11 bases separating them. DNA for the CDR3: TGTGCCAGCAGCTTAAGGGTCTCGAGCTCCTACGAGCAGTACTTC. It encodes CASSLRVSSSYEQYF.

This clonotype appeared a few times. The CDR3 sequence: CATWRQGGGYTF. CDR3 in DNA: TGTGCCACATGGCGGCAGGGCGGAGGCTACACCTTC. The chain is built from TRBV6-2 or TRBV6-3 and TRBJ1-2; TRBD1 might be the D (5 bases). Germline V lookup: CDR1 MNHEY, CDR2 SVGEGT. The CDR3 is 12 amino acids. V lost 10 bases and J 8 bases, leaving 17 bases between the germline ends.

On this clonotype itself: A much larger clone differs from this one at a single base, so this may be a read error. The chain uses TRBV29-1 and TRBJ1-2; weak D call: TRBD1 (5 bases). CDR1 is SQVTM, CDR2 ANQGSEA, per germline. The CDR3 sequence is 10 residues long. V was shortened by 4 bases and J by 6 bases, with 6 bases between the two germline ends. CDR3 nucleotides: TGCAGCGTTGGGGGGGATGGCTACACCTTC. Residues: CSVGGDGYTF. The complete variable domain, with remaining parts taken from reference TRBV29-1 and TRBJ1-2, reads SAVISQKPSRDICQRGTSLTIQCQVDSQVTMMFWYRQQPGQSLTLIATANQGSEATYESGFVIDKFPISRPNLTFSTLTVSNMSPEDSSIYLCSVGGDGYTFGSGTRLTVV.

This clonotype was detected ten times or more. The V call is TRBV28, the J call TRBJ1-5; D remains unclear. V lost 6 bases and J 0 bases, leaving 6 bases between the germline ends. The CDR3 is made up of 13 amino acids. Germline assignment: CDR1 MDHEN and CDR2 SYDVKM. CDR3 region: CASSPDSNQPQHF. The CDR3 DNA is TGTGCCAGCAGCCCGGATAGCAATCAGCCCCAGCATTTT.

This clonotype has more than one count but fewer than ten. The chain combines TRBV27 with TRBJ2-1; TRBD2 matches 14 bases. Germline trimming cut 6 bases from V and 6 bases from J; bases unmatched to any gene: 4. CDR1 is MNHEY and CDR2 is SMNVEV in the germline V gene (reference sequence). The length of the CDR3 is 15 residues. CDR3 DNA sequence: TGTGCCAGCAGCCATGGGACTAGCGGGGGCAATGAGCAGTTCTTC. As protein: CASSHGTSGGNEQFF.

V is TRBV20-1 and J is TRBJ2-5; D may be TRBD2 (7 bases). V shed 5 bases and J shed 5 bases, with 12 bases lying between them. The CDR3 covers 12 residues. CDR1 is DFQATT, CDR2 SNEGSKA, per germline (reference sequence). The CDR3 here is CSARGRGETQYF. The CDR3 coding sequence is TGCAGTGCTCGGGGGCGGGGGGAGACCCAGTACTTC.

Only a few counts were recorded for this clonotype. The V gene is TRBV6-5, the J gene TRBJ2-7, with D perhaps being TRBD1 or TRBD2 (5 bases each). The ends were cut back, 6 bases at V and 0 bases at J, with 9 bases in the middle. Germline V gene sequence: CDR1 MNHEY, CDR2 SVGAGI. CDR3 length: 13 residues. As DNA, the CDR3 is TGTGCCAGCAGGCCCGGGGCCTCCTACGAGCAGTACTTC. Translated, it gives CASRPGASYEQYF.

This clonotype was observed many times. This chain connects TRBV11-3 to TRBJ1-1; possible D gene TRBD1, 5 bases. The CDR3 is 16 amino acids. Per the germline V gene, CDR1 is SGHNT and CDR2 is YENEEA. Trimming cost V 10 bases and J 2 bases, with 23 bases left between them. The CDR3, as DNA: TGTGCCACAGCACCGACGGGGGGTTTGGGTAACACTGAAGCTTTCTTT. It yields the protein CATAPTGGLGNTEAFF.

Only a few counts were recorded for this clonotype. The chain uses TRBV4-1 and TRBJ1-2, with D maybe TRBD1 (6 bases). V lost 1 base and J 8 bases, leaving 17 bases between the germline ends. This CDR3 has 15 amino acids. CDR1 and CDR2 from the germline V gene are MGHRA and YSYEKL. The CDR3 coding sequence is TGCGCCAGCAGCCAAGTTGTGGGGGCCAATAGAGGCTACACCTTC. Encoded protein: CASSQVVGANRGYTF.